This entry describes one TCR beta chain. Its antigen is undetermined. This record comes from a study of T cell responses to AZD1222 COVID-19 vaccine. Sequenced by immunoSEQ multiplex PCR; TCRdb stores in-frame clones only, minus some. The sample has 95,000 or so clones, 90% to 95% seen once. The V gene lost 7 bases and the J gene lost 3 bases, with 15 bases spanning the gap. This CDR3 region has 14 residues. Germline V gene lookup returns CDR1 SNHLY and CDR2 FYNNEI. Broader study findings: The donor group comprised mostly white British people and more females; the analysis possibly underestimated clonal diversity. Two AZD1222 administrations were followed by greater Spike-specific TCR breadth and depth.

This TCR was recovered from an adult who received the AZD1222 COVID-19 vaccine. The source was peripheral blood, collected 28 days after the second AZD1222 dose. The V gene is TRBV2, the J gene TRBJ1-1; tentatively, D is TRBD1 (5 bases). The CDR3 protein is CASTSLGPYTEAFF. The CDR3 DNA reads TGTGCCAGCACTTCTTTGGGACCGTACACTGAAGCTTTCTTT.